This T cell receptor beta chain came from a study of cytomegalovirus exposure and HLA in healthy donors. Germline V gives CDR1 MNHEY, CDR2 SVGAGI. Trimming left V 6 bases short and J 4 bases short, with 15 bases between. CDR3 size: 14 residues. Primers: 60 Vbeta forward and 13 Jbeta reverse. Clones were read by immunoSEQ multiplex PCR, and TCRdb kept only the in-frame ones, dropping some. The data contain about 170,000 clones, approximately 80% of them seen just once; the ten biggest clones take up about 2.4%. The receptor was derived from a male donor in good health and CMV-seronegative. The chain couples TRBV6-5 to TRBJ1-2; possible D gene TRBD1, 5 bases. Sequencing used PBMCs. CDR3 in DNA: TGTGCCAGCAGCCCCTCGGGGGGAGGCTATGGCTACACCTTC. It is translated as CASSPSGGGYGYTF.